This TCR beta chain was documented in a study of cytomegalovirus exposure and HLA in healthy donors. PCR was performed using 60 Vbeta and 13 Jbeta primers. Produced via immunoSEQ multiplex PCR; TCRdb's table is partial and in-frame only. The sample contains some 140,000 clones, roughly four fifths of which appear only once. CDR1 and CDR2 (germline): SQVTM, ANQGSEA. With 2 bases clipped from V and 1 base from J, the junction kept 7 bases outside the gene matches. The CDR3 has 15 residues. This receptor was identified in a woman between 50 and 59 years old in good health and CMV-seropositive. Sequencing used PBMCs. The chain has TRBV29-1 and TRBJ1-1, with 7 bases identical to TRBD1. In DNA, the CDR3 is TGCAGCGTTGAACTACAGGGGATGGGGAACACTGAAGCTTTCTTT. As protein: CSVELQGMGNTEAFF.